The subject of this entry is one T cell receptor beta chain. This entry belongs to a study of T cell responses to AZD1222 COVID-19 vaccine. The CDR3 is made up of 15 amino acids. Germline V CDR1 and CDR2: LNHDA, SQIVND (reference sequence). Trimming cost V 3 bases and J 2 bases; bases outside gene matches: 4. The protocol was immunoSEQ multiplex PCR, while the TCRdb copy is restricted to in-frame clones and leaves out a portion. The sample yields some 120,000 clones, less than 90% seen once. The chain links TRBV19 to TRBJ2-1; 7 bases map to TRBD1. This TCR was sampled from an adult in good health. The sequencing used peripheral blood, collected on day 0 of AZD1222 vaccination. For the CDR3, the DNA is TGTGCCAGTAGTATTCACAGGGGACCCTACAATGAGCAGTTCTTC. Translation: CASSIHRGPYNEQFF. The full variable domain, with the rest looked up from reference TRBV19 and TRBJ2-1, is DGGITQSPKYLFRKEGQNVTLSCEQNLNHDAMYWYRQDPGQGLRLIYYSQIVNDFQKGDIAEGYSVSREKKESFPLTVTSAQKNPTAFYLCASSIHRGPYNEQFFGPGTRLTVL.